The clone carrying this T cell receptor beta chain was counted at least ten times. What it recognizes is unknown. CDR1 ENHRY and CDR2 SYGVKD come from the germline V gene. The CDR3 has 14 amino acids. With V trimmed by 7 bases and J by 7 bases, 6 bases remained unmatched. This entry comes from a study of T cell repertoires in cytomegalovirus infection. Across the study: An indication of both CMV infection and matching HLA type came from public TCR beta signatures. Study results and limitations: Dominant in the ex vivo response were TCR beta clonotypes restricted by HLA-C and specific for CMV. Cumulated frequencies of public TCR beta families served to identify carriers of CMV plus the relevant HLA.

TCRdb used MiXCR to reprocess the reads, holding one entry per CDR3 protein. The table lists almost 500,000 distinct CDR3 sequences, about 11% of them singletons, with roughly 10% in the top ten. This receptor was identified in a human donor in good health (CMV status not recorded). Some clones in this sample may be carry-over from other donors' samples. The sequencing sample was made of PBMCs. The chain couples TRBV10-3 to TRBJ1-6, with 8 bases identical to TRBD1. The CDR3 loop reads CAINGQGGNSPLHF. DNA for the CDR3: TGTGCCATCAACGGACAGGGCGGCAATTCACCCCTCCACTTT.